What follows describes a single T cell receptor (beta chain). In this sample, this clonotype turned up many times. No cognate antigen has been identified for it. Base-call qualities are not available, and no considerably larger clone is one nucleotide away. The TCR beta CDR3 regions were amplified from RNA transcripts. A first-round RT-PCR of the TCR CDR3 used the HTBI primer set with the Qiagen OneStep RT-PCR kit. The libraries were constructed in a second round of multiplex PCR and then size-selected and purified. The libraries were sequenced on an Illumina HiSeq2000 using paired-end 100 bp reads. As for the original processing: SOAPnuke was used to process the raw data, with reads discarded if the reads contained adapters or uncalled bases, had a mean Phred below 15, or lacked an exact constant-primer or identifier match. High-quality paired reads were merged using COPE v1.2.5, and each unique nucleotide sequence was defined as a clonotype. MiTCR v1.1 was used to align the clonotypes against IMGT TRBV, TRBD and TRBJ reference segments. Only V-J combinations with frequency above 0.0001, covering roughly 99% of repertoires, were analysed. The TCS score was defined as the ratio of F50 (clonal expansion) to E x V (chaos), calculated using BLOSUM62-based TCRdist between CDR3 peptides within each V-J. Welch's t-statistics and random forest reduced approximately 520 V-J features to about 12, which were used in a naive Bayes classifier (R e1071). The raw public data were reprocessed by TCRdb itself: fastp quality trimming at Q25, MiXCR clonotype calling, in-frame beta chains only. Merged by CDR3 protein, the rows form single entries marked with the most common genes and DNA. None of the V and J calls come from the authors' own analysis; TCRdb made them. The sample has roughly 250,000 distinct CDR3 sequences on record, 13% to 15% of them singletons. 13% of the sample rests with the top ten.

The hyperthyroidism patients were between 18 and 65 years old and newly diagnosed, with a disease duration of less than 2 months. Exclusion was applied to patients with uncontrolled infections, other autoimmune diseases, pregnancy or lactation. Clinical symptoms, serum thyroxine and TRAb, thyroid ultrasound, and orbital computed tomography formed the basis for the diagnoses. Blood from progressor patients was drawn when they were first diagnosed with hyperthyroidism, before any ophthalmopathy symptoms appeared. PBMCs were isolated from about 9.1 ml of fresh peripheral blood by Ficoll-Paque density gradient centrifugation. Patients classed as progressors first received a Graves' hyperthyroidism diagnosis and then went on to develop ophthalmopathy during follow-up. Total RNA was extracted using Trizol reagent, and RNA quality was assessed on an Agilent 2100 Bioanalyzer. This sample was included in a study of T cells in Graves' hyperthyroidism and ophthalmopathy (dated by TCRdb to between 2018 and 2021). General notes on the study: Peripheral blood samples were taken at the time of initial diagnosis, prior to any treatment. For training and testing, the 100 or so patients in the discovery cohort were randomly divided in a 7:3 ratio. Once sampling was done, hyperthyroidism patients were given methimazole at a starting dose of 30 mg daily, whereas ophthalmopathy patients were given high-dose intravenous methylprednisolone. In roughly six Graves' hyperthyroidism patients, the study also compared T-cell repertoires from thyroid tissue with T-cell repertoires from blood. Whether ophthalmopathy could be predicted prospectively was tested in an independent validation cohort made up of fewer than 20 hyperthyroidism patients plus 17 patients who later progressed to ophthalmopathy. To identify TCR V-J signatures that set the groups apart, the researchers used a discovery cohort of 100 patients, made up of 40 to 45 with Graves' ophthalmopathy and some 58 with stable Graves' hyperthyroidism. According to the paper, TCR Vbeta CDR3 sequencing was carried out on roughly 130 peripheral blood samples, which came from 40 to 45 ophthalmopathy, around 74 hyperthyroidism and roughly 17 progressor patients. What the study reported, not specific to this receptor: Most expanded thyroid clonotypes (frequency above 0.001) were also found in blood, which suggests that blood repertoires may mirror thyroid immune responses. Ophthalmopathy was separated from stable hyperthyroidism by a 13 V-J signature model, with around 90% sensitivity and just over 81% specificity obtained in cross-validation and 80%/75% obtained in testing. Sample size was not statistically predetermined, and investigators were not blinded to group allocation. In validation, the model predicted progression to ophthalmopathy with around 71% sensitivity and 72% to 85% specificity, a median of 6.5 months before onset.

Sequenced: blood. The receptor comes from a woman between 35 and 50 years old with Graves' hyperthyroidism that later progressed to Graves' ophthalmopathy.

DNA sequence: TGTGCCAGCAGTGTATTGACAGGGCAATACGAGCAGTACTTC. It translates as CASSVLTGQYEQYF. The receptor chain draws on TRBV2 and TRBJ2-7, with 7 bases aligning to TRBD1. The germline V gene supplies CDR1 SNHLY and CDR2 FYNNEI. Reading from cysteine to phenylalanine, the CDR3 counts 14 amino acids. The kept DNA is CDR3 alone, 42 bases in frame from the first base. V has 4 bases trimmed and J has 4 bases trimmed; junction bases matching no gene number 7.